Each of the 17 T cell receptor beta chains below was sequenced from the same sample in a study of blood T cells in healthy people across ages. Combining a sample-barcoded 5' primer with a J-beta primer mix, a second PCR ran for about 6 to 12 cycles. One entry per CDR3 protein, called by TCRdb with MiXCR from the 5' RACE reads. The table shows 1.5 million to 2 million distinct CDR3 sequences, with 28% occurring only once. Sequencing input: blood. These receptor sequences come from a woman aged 25-40 years in good health.

As concerns this clonotype: A much larger clone is a single base away; this may be a read error. The rearrangement joins TRBV29-1 to TRBJ2-7; perhaps D is TRBD1 or TRBD2 (5 bases each). Trimming took 6 bases from V and 12 from J, leaving 21 bases between them. Germline loops: CDR1 SQVTM, CDR2 ANQGSEA. The CDR3 spans 12 residues. The CDR3 DNA follows: TGCAGCGTCGGGACCCCCCGAGAGACCCCGTACTTC. Its translation: CSVGTPRETPYF.

The table lists this clonotype with many counts. J is TRBJ2-6 and V is TRBV7-2; no clear D. Germline V gene data show CDR1 as SGHTA and CDR2 as FQGNSA. V was cut by 5 bases and J by 2 bases, with 10 bases left in between. The CDR3 runs to 15 residues. The CDR3 DNA follows: TGTGCCAGCAGCCCGGGCAGTGCTGGGGCCAACGTCCTGACTTTC. This encodes CASSPGSAGANVLTF.

This clonotype was observed a handful of times. This sequence joins TRBV12-3 or TRBV12-4 and TRBJ2-1; D could derive from TRBD1 or TRBD2 (6 bases each). CDR3 length equals 16 residues. V was clipped by 3 bases and J by 8 bases, with 20 bases between them. CDR3 loop: CASSLGATSFIYEQFF. The CDR3, as DNA: TGTGCCAGCAGTTTGGGGGCGACTAGTTTTATCTATGAGCAGTTCTTC.

This clonotype occurred many times. The rearrangement uses TRBV2 and TRBJ2-5; D may be TRBD2 (5 bases). V was clipped by 7 bases and J by 11 bases, with 17 bases between them. The germline V gene encodes CDR1 SNHLY and CDR2 FYNNEI. CDR3 length: 12 residues. CDR3 nucleotide sequence: TGTGCCAGCAAGGAGGATATCGGTGAGCAGTACTTC. It encodes CASKEDIGEQYF.

With respect to this clonotype: One junction end does not reproduce the germline sequence, and a read error may be involved. V is TRBV13 and J is TRBJ2-5; perhaps TRBD1 as D (6 bases). Germline V gene sequence: CDR1 PRHDT, CDR2 FYEKMQ (reference sequence). The CDR3 is 14 amino acids. The CDR3 sequence: CVSSLGGEQETQYF. The CDR3 DNA follows: TGTGTCAGCAGCTTAGGGGGAGAGCAAGAGACCCAGTACTTC.

This clonotype was found a few times. This chain links TRBV4-3 with TRBJ1-4, with a tentative D call TRBD1 (5 bases). The CDR3 extends over 16 amino acids. V shed 0 bases and J shed 7 bases, with 15 bases lying between them. The V gene's germline CDR1 is LGHNA and CDR2 YSLEER. CDR3 protein: CASSQDLDKPGEKLFF. For the CDR3, the DNA is TGCGCCAGCAGCCAAGATCTGGACAAGCCGGGTGAAAAACTGTTTTTT.

This clonotype turned up a few times. V and J are TRBV2 and TRBJ2-1, with 8 nucleotides matching TRBD2. Germline-derived CDR1 and CDR2 are SNHLY and FYNNEI. This CDR3 contains 17 residues. V dropped 5 bases and J dropped 2; count of bases not matched to a gene: 11. The CDR3 sequence: CASSITSVGRAYNEQFF. Written as DNA, the CDR3 is TGTGCCAGCAGTATCACCTCTGTCGGGAGGGCCTACAATGAGCAGTTCTTC.

Ten or more counts support this clonotype. The V call is TRBV3-1, the J call TRBJ2-7; weak D call: TRBD2 (7 bases). The CDR3 covers 15 residues. The germline V and J ends were trimmed by 4 bases and 3 bases, with 16 bases remaining between them. From germline, CDR1 is LGHDT and CDR2 YNNKEL (reference sequence). The CDR3, as DNA: TGTGCCAGCAGCCCAGAGGGGGGGCTACGCTACGAGCAGTACTTC. Protein: CASSPEGGLRYEQYF.

This clonotype has just a few counts. V and J are TRBV6-1 and TRBJ1-5; D remains ambiguous. The CDR3 is 15 amino acids. Germline loops: CDR1 MNHNS, CDR2 SASEGT. Trimming left V 3 bases short and J 6 bases short, with 15 bases between. The CDR3: CASSDGSAVSQPQHF. CDR3 DNA sequence: TGTGCCAGCAGTGATGGTTCGGCAGTCAGTCAGCCCCAGCATTTT.

With regard to this clonotype: Being one base from a much bigger clone, this may be a read error. The chain carries TRBV2 and TRBJ2-4; 8 bases are a match to TRBD2. The CDR3 is made up of 15 amino acids. Germline CDR1 is SNHLY and CDR2 is FYNNEI. With V trimmed by 8 bases and J by 11 bases, 17 bases remained unmatched. CDR3 nucleotide sequence: TGTGCCAGCGCCCCGGGAGCCGGGGGGGCTTCCGTTCAGTACTTC. Protein: CASAPGAGGASVQYF.

This clonotype was detected many times. The V call is TRBV20-1, the J call TRBJ2-4, with 9 bases matching TRBD1. Trimming at V came to 4 bases and at J to 8 bases, leaving 12 bases not matched to a gene. The CDR3 runs 15 residues. Germline loops: CDR1 DFQATT, CDR2 SNEGSKA (reference sequence). The CDR3 DNA sequence: TGCAGTGCTAACGACCGGACAGGGGACTGGGACATTCAGTACTTC. Translation gives CSANDRTGDWDIQYF.

The rearrangement links TRBV20-1 to TRBJ1-5; 7 nucleotides match TRBD1. Germline-derived CDR1 and CDR2 are DFQATT and SNEGSKA (reference sequence). The V segment lost 2 bases and the J segment 0 bases; nucleotides outside the gene matches: 7. The CDR3 is 16 residues long. The CDR3 coding sequence is TGCAGTGCTAGAATGCAGGGGGAAAATAGCAATCAGCCCCAGCATTTT. Encoded protein: CSARMQGENSNQPQHF.

The genes are TRBV10-1 and TRBJ2-5; TRBD1 aligns across 8 bases. From germline, CDR1 is WNHNN and CDR2 SYGVQD (reference sequence). This CDR3 spans 15 amino acids. After removal of 6 bases from V and 11 bases from J, the junction contained 17 bases not matched to a gene. CDR3 in amino acids: CASRPSGGRNNEQYF. As DNA, the CDR3 is TGCGCCAGCAGGCCATCAGGGGGCCGGAACAATGAGCAGTACTTC.

The genes are TRBV6-6 and TRBJ2-7, with 9 bases fitting TRBD2. The germline V gene encodes CDR1 MNHNY and CDR2 SVGAGI (reference sequence). There are 15 residues in the CDR3. Trimming cost V 5 bases and J 2 bases; bases outside gene matches: 7. CDR3 in DNA: TGTGCCAGCAGTCCTAGCGGGATCCTCACCTACGAGCAGTACTTC. Its protein is CASSPSGILTYEQYF.

This clonotype was observed a single time. The chain couples TRBV2 to TRBJ1-5, with a possible D match to TRBD1 (6 bases). There are 15 residues in the CDR3. Germline CDR1 SNHLY, CDR2 FYNNEI. Trimming took 6 bases from V and 3 from J, leaving 15 bases between them. The CDR3, as DNA: TGTGCCAGCAGGTGGGACAATCCCCCCAATCAGCCCCAGCATTTT. Residues: CASRWDNPPNQPQHF.

In its sample, this clonotype was seen a few times. The V call is TRBV3-1, the J call TRBJ1-4; tentative D call: TRBD1 (5 bases). V lost 0 bases, J lost 6 bases, and 11 bases lay in between. In germline, CDR1 is LGHDT, CDR2 YNNKEL (reference sequence). The CDR3 is made up of 15 amino acids. CDR3 sequence (DNA): TGTGCCAGCAGCCAAGAAGGGGCAGGTTATGAAAAACTGTTTTTT. Translation gives CASSQEGAGYEKLFF.

This clonotype has just a few counts. The chain recombines TRBV7-6 with TRBJ2-7, with 8 bases that match TRBD1. This CDR3 region has 15 residues. The V and J ends lost 1 base and 6 bases, in that order; junction bases with no gene match: 8. Germline V gene lookup returns CDR1 SGHVS and CDR2 FNYEAQ. CDR3 amino acids: CASSLEAQGAREQYF. The CDR3 DNA reads TGTGCCAGCAGCTTAGAAGCGCAGGGGGCTCGCGAGCAGTACTTC.